A selection of T cell receptor beta chains follows, all from one sample in a study of monozygotic twins with inflammatory bowel disease. TCRdb re-called the 5' RACE reads; one entry per CDR3 protein, DNA not given. In total, the table holds over 120,000 distinct CDR3 sequences. Sequenced: blood. These receptors came from a human donor with ulcerative colitis or Crohn's disease, or a healthy co-twin of an affected twin (not recorded which). CDR3s include the opening cysteine and the closing phenylalanine or tryptophan.

>TRBJ2-7|TRBV7-2
CASSPPSYEQYF
>TRBJ1-5|TRBV7-2
CASSPWTGSNQPQHF
>TRBJ2-7|TRBV18
CASSPGPSRTYEQYF
>TRBJ2-3|TRBV5-4
CASSSDIGTDTQYF
>TRBJ2-5|TRBV5-1
CASSLRAGQETQYF
>TRBJ2-5|TRBV5-1
CASSLAGQRLQETQYF
>TRBJ2-1|TRBV5-1
CASSSSPLAGGPRPYNEQFF
>TRBJ2-3|TRBV4-1
CASSQFSATTDTQYF
>TRBJ1-1|TRBV30
CAWTRTGRGTEAFF
>TRBJ2-2|TRBV3-1
CASSRDTFTGELFF
>TRBJ2-1|TRBV20-1
CSAIGLAGIGNEQFF
>TRBJ1-1|TRBV5-4
CASSYRDTNTEAFF
>TRBJ1-5|TRBV7-8
CASSLQVEPQHF
>TRBJ2-3|TRBV29-1
CSVDQGGTDTQYF
>TRBJ1-2|TRBV24-1
CATSEGYGYTF
>TRBJ1-1|TRBV7-9
CASSLSGLGTEAFF
>TRBJ1-2|TRBV12-3/TRBV12-4
CASSLRLYGYTF
>TRBJ2-2|TRBV4-2
CASSQSSAASTGELFF
>TRBJ2-1|TRBV7-9
CASSLAGASGWLGEQFF
>TRBJ1-6|TRBV5-1
CASSLDRETYNSPLHF
>TRBJ2-2|TRBV30
CAWWDRPLGTGELFF
>TRBJ2-5|TRBV10-3
CAISEGGGGKETQYF
>TRBJ1-1|TRBV11-2
CASSLTGRATEAFF
>TRBJ2-7|TRBV7-2
CASSLLAGGPYEQYF
>TRBJ1-2|TRBV7-3
CASSLNPGQNNYGYTF
>TRBJ1-2|TRBV20-1
CSAFGVNYGYTF
>TRBJ1-1|TRBV29-1
CSVPSTAMNTEAFF
>TRBJ2-7|TRBV5-1
CASSGGVYEQYF